These 3 T cell receptor beta chains originate from one sample sequenced in a study of lymphopenia after photon versus proton radiotherapy. Here immunoSEQ multiplex PCR was the method, and the copy in TCRdb shows in-frame clones only, minus some. The data hold 25,000 to 30,000 clones, with over 80% observed a single time. This specimen consisted of peripheral blood, obtained from a patient treated with photon-based radiotherapy. These TCRs come from a middle-aged man with gastric cancer.

A few counts support this clone. This rearrangement joins TRBV9 to TRBJ2-7; a possible D gene is TRBD2 (6 bases). Germline CDR1 reads SGDLS; CDR2 reads YYNGEE. V was shortened by 2 bases and J by 7 bases, with 13 bases between the two germline ends. CDR3 length: 13 residues. CDR3 DNA sequence: TGTGCCAGCAGCGTCCTACTTCGGGGGGAGCAGTACTTC. Its protein is CASSVLLRGEQYF. Looking up the rest from reference TRBV9 and TRBJ2-7 gives the full variable domain: DSGVTQTPKHLITATGQRVTLRCSPRSGDLSVYWYQQSLDQGLQFLIQYYNGEERAKGNILERFSAQQFPDLHSELNLSSLELGDSALYFCASSVLLRGEQYFGPGTRLTVT.

The rearrangement links TRBV28 to TRBJ2-2, with D hard to call. Germline CDR1 reads MDHEN; CDR2 reads SYDVKM. The CDR3 runs 14 residues. Trimming pared 4 bases from V and 7 bases from J, leaving 13 bases between. The CDR3 is CASSSSDKIGELFF. The CDR3 DNA reads TGTGCCAGCAGTTCCAGCGATAAGATCGGGGAGCTGTTTTTT.

The gene calls are TRBV2 and TRBJ2-4; D is unresolved. V was clipped by 0 bases and J by 8 bases, with 11 bases between them. This CDR3 is 14 amino acids long. CDR1 is SNHLY and CDR2 is FYNNEI in the germline V gene. The DNA of the CDR3 is TGTGCCAGCAGTGAAGCACCCGGGTACGACATTCAGTACTTC. Translation: CASSEAPGYDIQYF.